Below, 6 T cell receptor beta chains from the same sample are listed, as sequenced in a study of Graves' ophthalmopathy and Graves' hyperthyroidism. Amplifying from RNA transcripts, the study obtained TCR beta CDR3 regions. Second-round multiplex PCR came after first-round RT-PCR with HTBI primers. Via MiXCR, TCRdb re-called the multiplex PCR reads, giving one row per CDR3 protein. The sample has hundreds of thousands of distinct CDR3 sequences, about 40% seen once; the top ten hold over 2.5%. The source material was peripheral blood. These receptors all come from an adult man with Graves' ophthalmopathy.

The chain carries TRBV11-1 and TRBJ2-7; D might be TRBD1 or TRBD2, each matching 5 bases. CDR1 is SGHAT, CDR2 FQDESV, per germline (reference sequence). This CDR3 comprises 18 residues. The V and J ends lost 5 bases and 3 bases respectively, with 26 bases between them. CDR3 amino acids: CASSTRPRRSGTGYEQYF. The CDR3 DNA is TGTGCCAGCAGCACCAGGCCCCGGAGGTCCGGGACGGGCTACGAGCAGTACTTC. The whole variable domain, filled in from reference TRBV11-1 and TRBJ2-7, reads EAEVAQSPRYKITEKSQAVAFWCDPISGHATLYWYRQILGQGPELLVQFQDESVVDDSQLPKDRFSAERLKGVDSTLKIQPAELGDSAMYLCASSTRPRRSGTGYEQYFGPGTRLTVT.

This clonotype was seen a handful of times. The rearrangement joins TRBV5-4 to TRBJ2-6; 12 nucleotides align to TRBD1. CDR1 and CDR2 (germline): SGHNT, YYREEE (reference sequence). V was clipped by 4 bases and J by 2 bases; unmatched bases: 4. CDR3 size: 17 residues. CDR3 nucleotides: TGTGCCAGCAGCCCGGGACAGGGGGCGCCTGGGGCCAACGTCCTGACTTTC. It translates to CASSPGQGAPGANVLTF.

The genes are TRBV25-1 and TRBJ1-4; the match to TRBD1 covers 9 bases. Germline trimming cut 5 bases from V and 8 bases from J; bases unmatched to any gene: 6. The CDR3 consists of 14 residues. From germline, CDR1 is MGHDK and CDR2 SYGVNS. For the CDR3, the DNA is TGTGCCAGCAGTTCCGGGACAGGGCTGGAAAAACTGTTTTTT. Translated, it gives CASSSGTGLEKLFF.

This clonotype turned up a few times. The chain employs TRBV12-3 or TRBV12-4 and TRBJ1-1, with D uncertain. The CDR3 consists of 16 residues. The germline V and J ends were trimmed by 5 bases and 4 bases, with 20 bases remaining between them. This chain's CDR3 is CASSISRSPVGTEAFF. CDR3 bases: TGTGCCAGCAGTATCAGCCGTTCCCCGGTGGGCACTGAAGCTTTCTTT.

This clonotype was seen repeatedly, ten times or more. This chain connects TRBV19 to TRBJ1-2; 7 bases agree with TRBD1. Germline V lookup: CDR1 LNHDA, CDR2 SQIVND (reference sequence). J lost 9 bases, V lost 5 bases, and 6 bases had no gene match. The CDR3 is made up of 12 amino acids. CDR3 amino acids: CASSLRQGSYTF. CDR3 DNA: TGTGCCAGTAGTCTAAGACAGGGAAGCTACACCTTC.

The J gene is TRBJ2-7, the V gene TRBV7-2; the D is unclear. CDR1 SGHTA and CDR2 FQGNSA come from the germline V gene. The CDR3 extends over 14 amino acids. V lost 3 bases and J 5 bases, leaving 14 bases between the germline ends. CDR3 residues: CASSLIRSPDEQYF. The CDR3 DNA reads as TGTGCCAGCAGCTTGATCAGGTCCCCGGACGAGCAGTACTTC. The entire variable domain, with the rest obtained from reference TRBV7-2 and TRBJ2-7, is as follows: GAGVSQSPSNKVTEKGKDVELRCDPISGHTALYWYRQSLGQGLEFLIYFQGNSAPDKSGLPSDRFSAERTGGSVSTLTIQRTQQEDSAVYLCASSLIRSPDEQYFGPGTRLTVT.